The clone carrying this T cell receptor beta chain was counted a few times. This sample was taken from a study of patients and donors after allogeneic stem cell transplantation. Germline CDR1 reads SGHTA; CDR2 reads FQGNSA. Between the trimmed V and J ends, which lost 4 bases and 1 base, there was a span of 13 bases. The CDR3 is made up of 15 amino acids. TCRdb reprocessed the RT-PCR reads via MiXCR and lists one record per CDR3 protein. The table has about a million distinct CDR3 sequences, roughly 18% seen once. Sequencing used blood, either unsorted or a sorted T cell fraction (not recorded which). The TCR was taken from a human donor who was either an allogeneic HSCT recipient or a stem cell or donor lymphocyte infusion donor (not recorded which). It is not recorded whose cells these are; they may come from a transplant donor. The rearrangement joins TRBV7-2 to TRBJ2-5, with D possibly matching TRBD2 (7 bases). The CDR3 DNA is TGTGCCAGCAGCTCGGGGGGCCTAGTCCAAGAGACCCAGTACTTC. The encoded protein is CASSSGGLVQETQYF.